This T cell receptor (beta chain) was captured by sequencing in a study of T cells in Graves' hyperthyroidism and ophthalmopathy. Turning to this clonotype: The antigen is undetermined.

Study findings and constraints: Within blood appeared most thyroid clonotypes that had expanded above 0.001. The model predicted ophthalmopathy a median around seven months before onset.

The germline V gene has CDR1 SQVTM and CDR2 ANQGSEA. The CDR3 spans 12 residues. Trimming stripped 7 bases from V and 1 base from J, with 11 bases between. RNA transcripts yielded amplified TCR beta CDR3 regions. An initial round of RT-PCR targeting the TCR CDR3 relied on the HTBI primer set. Each CDR3 protein gets one entry after TCRdb re-called the multiplex PCR reads with MiXCR. The sample has hundreds of thousands of distinct CDR3 sequences; 45% are singletons. Material: peripheral blood or thyroid tissue (not recorded which). This TCR derives from an adult man with Graves' disease, either hyperthyroidism or ophthalmopathy (not recorded which). V and J are TRBV29-1 and TRBJ2-7; maybe TRBD1 (6 bases). This chain's CDR3 is CSATGQSYEQYF. For the CDR3, the DNA is TGCAGCGCGACGGGACAATCCTACGAGCAGTACTTC.